The next 20 T cell receptor beta chains were all read from a single sample in a study of T-cell reconstitution after alpha-beta-depleted transplantation in children. Preparation of the TCRbeta library was carried out with unique molecular identifiers. TCRdb redid the calling of the PCR reads with MiXCR, one entry per CDR3 protein. There are around 490,000 distinct CDR3 sequences in the sample; approximately 10% occur only once, and 14% lies in the top ten. Sequenced here: PBMCs, mostly from graft donor cells, sampled 180 days after TCRalphabeta/CD19-depleted stem cell transplant. The receptors originated from a female patient aged 2-10 years who had a stem cell transplant for aplastic anemia, so the T cells may come from the graft donor.

This clonotype was detected only a few times. The CDR3 DNA follows: TGTGCCAGCAGCACTCCGGGACTAGCGGGAGGTTCCAATGACTACGAGCAGTACGTC. Translation: CASSTPGLAGGSNDYEQYV. V is TRBV9 and J is TRBJ2-7; 15 bases align to TRBD2. In germline, CDR1 is SGDLS, CDR2 YYNGEE. This CDR3 has 19 amino acids. Trimming cost V 4 bases and J 3 bases; bases outside gene matches: 14.

This clonotype has a handful of counts. V usage is TRBV4-3 and J usage is TRBJ2-1, with 11 bases matching TRBD2. Looked up from germline, CDR1 is LGHNA and CDR2 is YSLEER. J was trimmed by 7 bases and V by 2 bases; bases with no gene match: 7. The CDR3 is 16 residues long. CDR3 in amino acids: CASSQRSGRARNEQFF. CDR3 nucleotide sequence: TGCGCCAGCAGCCAACGTAGCGGGAGGGCCCGGAATGAGCAGTTCTTC.

Remarks on this clonotype: Germline and junction disagree at one end, which may indicate a read error. This rearrangement joins TRBV6-4 to TRBJ2-1, with a weak D call TRBD2 (5 bases). This CDR3 spans 15 amino acids. Germline V gene data show CDR1 as MRHNA and CDR2 as SNTAGT. As DNA, the CDR3 is TGTGCCAGCAGTGACAGGAGCGGCTCCTACAATGACCAGTTCTTC. Its translation: CASSDRSGSYNDQFF.

The rearrangement joins TRBV18 to TRBJ1-1; 8 positions agree with TRBD1. Looked up from germline, CDR1 is KGHSH and CDR2 is LQKENI. This CDR3 is 17 amino acids long. V was clipped by 2 bases and J by 2 bases; unmatched bases: 10. DNA for the CDR3: TGTGCCAGCTCACCAAGAGGCCAGGGGGCATCAAACACTGAAGCTTTCTTT. It codes for CASSPRGQGASNTEAFF.

The chain carries TRBV18 and TRBJ1-4; TRBD1 matches 7 bases. CDR1 and CDR2 from the germline V gene are KGHSH and LQKENI. With V trimmed by 2 bases and J by 4 bases, 4 bases remained unmatched. This CDR3 comprises 15 residues. The DNA for the CDR3 is TGTGCCAGCTCACCAAGACAGGGTATTAATGAAAAACTGTTTTTT. Translation gives CASSPRQGINEKLFF.

This chain joins TRBV9 and TRBJ2-7; 8 positions match TRBD1. Trimming cost V 4 bases and J 4 bases; bases outside gene matches: 13. Germline values: CDR1 SGDLS, CDR2 YYNGEE. The CDR3 loop spans 16 amino acids. The CDR3: CASSPRTGLSPYEQYF. DNA for the CDR3: TGTGCCAGCAGCCCCCGGACAGGGTTAAGCCCTTACGAGCAGTACTTC.

This clonotype has more than one count but fewer than ten. The rearrangement joins TRBV7-2 to TRBJ1-3; 7 bases fit TRBD1. The CDR3 is 16 residues long. Germline CDR1 reads SGHTA; CDR2 reads FQGNSA. The V gene end was trimmed by 1 base and the J gene end by 0 bases; junction bases not matched to a gene: 3. CDR3: CASSLETGSSGNTIYF. The CDR3 DNA follows: TGTGCCAGCAGCTTAGAGACAGGGAGCTCTGGAAACACCATATATTTT. Complete variable domain (other parts from reference TRBV7-2 and TRBJ1-3): GAGVSQSPSNKVTEKGKDVELRCDPISGHTALYWYRQSLGQGLEFLIYFQGNSAPDKSGLPSDRFSAERTGGSVSTLTIQRTQQEDSAVYLCASSLETGSSGNTIYFGEGSWLTVV.

In its sample, this clonotype was seen many times. The V and J genes are TRBV7-2 and TRBJ2-2, with 7 bases matching TRBD1. This CDR3 is built from 15 residues. Germline CDR1 and CDR2: SGHTA and FQGNSA. The J segment lost 0 bases and the V segment lost 3 bases, leaving 1 base of the junction unmatched. CDR3 sequence (DNA): TGTGCCAGCAGCTTCGACAGGGCGAACACCGGGGAGCTGTTTTTT. Its protein product is CASSFDRANTGELFF. Complete variable domain (other parts from reference TRBV7-2 and TRBJ2-2): GAGVSQSPSNKVTEKGKDVELRCDPISGHTALYWYRQSLGQGLEFLIYFQGNSAPDKSGLPSDRFSAERTGGSVSTLTIQRTQQEDSAVYLCASSFDRANTGELFFGEGSRLTVL.

The rearrangement uses TRBV10-3 and TRBJ1-1, with D hard to call. The V and J ends lost 2 bases and 13 bases respectively, with 14 bases between them. Germline CDR1 and CDR2: ENHRY and SYGVKD. This CDR3 spans 12 amino acids. The CDR3 sequence is CAISEETRMGFF. CDR3 DNA: TGTGCCATCAGTGAGGAGACTCGGATGGGTTTCTTT.

This chain uses TRBV2 with TRBJ2-7; D is perhaps TRBD2 (6 bases). The V and J ends lost 6 bases and 5 bases respectively, with 20 bases between them. Germline CDR1 reads SNHLY; CDR2 reads FYNNEI. The CDR3 is 15 amino acids. The CDR3 spells CASRTPQQLADEQYV. The CDR3 bases are TGTGCCAGCAGAACACCACAGCAACTAGCAGACGAGCAGTACGTC.

This clonotype was observed a handful of times. V usage is TRBV2 and J usage is TRBJ2-4; D possibly matches TRBD1 or TRBD2 (5 bases each). The CDR3 sequence is 13 residues long. Deletions cut 7 bases from V and 6 bases from J, with 13 bases between. CDR1 is SNHLY and CDR2 is FYNNEI in the germline V gene. The CDR3 loop reads CASTGRFSNIQYF. In DNA, the CDR3 is TGTGCCAGCACGGGACGTTTCTCAAACATTCAGTACTTC.

This chain connects TRBV20-1 to TRBJ2-7, with D possibly TRBD2 on 6 matching bases. The germline V gene has CDR1 DFQATT and CDR2 SNEGSKA (reference sequence). V was pared by 0 bases and J by 5 bases, with 11 bases between. This CDR3 is built from 13 residues. The CDR3 DNA sequence: TGCAGTGCTAGAGATTACGCGGGGCACGAGCAGTACTTC. Translated: CSARDYAGHEQYF.

Many counts were recorded for this clonotype. The rearrangement joins TRBV20-1 to TRBJ2-3, with D unresolved. The germline V and J ends were trimmed by 5 bases and 4 bases, with 13 bases remaining between them. CDR3 length: 13 residues. Per germline, CDR1 DFQATT and CDR2 SNEGSKA (reference sequence). Written as DNA, the CDR3 is TGCAGTGCTTGGCCGGGTTTGGCAGATACGCAGTATTTT. Residues: CSAWPGLADTQYF.

This clonotype was observed a few times. DNA for the CDR3: TGTGCCAGCAGCCGGGACAGCCATGAGCAGTTCTTC. This codes for CASSRDSHEQFF. The rearrangement uses TRBV7-9 and TRBJ2-1, with TRBD1 matching 7 bases. The CDR3 runs to 12 residues. From germline, CDR1 is SEHNR and CDR2 FQNEAQ (reference sequence). With 5 bases clipped from V and 8 bases from J, the junction kept 3 bases outside the gene matches.

The chain has TRBV4-3 and TRBJ2-2, with TRBD1 identical over 8 bases. Germline lookup yields CDR1 LGHNA and CDR2 YSLEER. J was trimmed by 6 bases and V by 4 bases; bases with no gene match: 7. This CDR3 is 15 amino acids long. The CDR3 DNA reads as TGCGCCAGCAGCCGTCGACAGGGGCTGGCCGGGGAGCTGTTTTTT. Translation gives CASSRRQGLAGELFF.

The rearrangement joins TRBV6-2 or TRBV6-3 to TRBJ2-1; 8 nucleotides line up with TRBD2. V was clipped by 7 bases and J by 8 bases; unmatched bases: 7. Per germline, CDR1 MNHEY and CDR2 SVGEGT. This CDR3 is 13 amino acids long. For the CDR3, the DNA is TGTGCCAGCAAAGCGGGAGTAGTCTATGAGCAGTTCTTC. It codes for CASKAGVVYEQFF.

J is TRBJ2-1 and V is TRBV5-1; the match to TRBD2 covers 11 bases. The CDR3 loop spans 19 amino acids. Germline trimming cut 0 bases from V and 0 bases from J; bases unmatched to any gene: 8. Germline lookup yields CDR1 SGHRS and CDR2 YFSETQ. The CDR3: CASSLVGLAGGTSYNEQFF. CDR3 sequence (DNA): TGCGCCAGCAGCTTGGTTGGCCTAGCGGGAGGAACCTCCTACAATGAGCAGTTCTTC.

The V gene is TRBV7-9, the J gene TRBJ2-7, with no clear D. Germline-derived CDR1 and CDR2 are SEHNR and FQNEAQ (reference sequence). The CDR3 is made up of 15 amino acids. Trimming left V 5 bases short and J 2 bases short, with 16 bases between. For the CDR3, the DNA is TGTGCCAGCAGCCCCCGACCCACTCTTACCTACGAGCAGTACGTC. Amino acids: CASSPRPTLTYEQYV.

V and J are TRBV20-1 and TRBJ2-7; TRBD2 aligns across 9 bases. Per germline, CDR1 DFQATT and CDR2 SNEGSKA (reference sequence). This CDR3 is built from 15 residues. Germline trimming cut 5 bases from V and 4 bases from J; bases unmatched to any gene: 12. The CDR3 here is CSALVVSGRQYEQYV. The CDR3 bases are TGCAGTGCTTTGGTGGTCAGCGGGAGGCAGTACGAGCAGTACGTC.

The chain links TRBV29-1 to TRBJ1-3, with D unclear. The CDR3 has 12 residues. V was pared by 7 bases and J by 6 bases, with 13 bases between. Germline lookup yields CDR1 SQVTM and CDR2 ANQGSEA. Here the CDR3 reads CSAVGRENTIYF. CDR3 coding DNA: TGCAGCGCAGTAGGAAGAGAAAACACCATATATTTT. The full variable domain, completed using reference TRBV29-1 and TRBJ1-3, is SAVISQKPSRDICQRGTSLTIQCQVDSQVTMMFWYRQQPGQSLTLIATANQGSEATYESGFVIDKFPISRPNLTFSTLTVSNMSPEDSSIYLCSAVGRENTIYFGEGSWLTVV.